These 10 T cell receptor beta chains were sequenced from one sample in a study of blood T cell repertoires in COVID-19. Sequencing was performed with immunoSEQ multiplex PCR; in TCRdb, only in-frame clones are kept and a portion is missing. Counted here are some 100,000 clones, roughly 86% occurring once; the ten biggest clones make up 5.5% to 8%. Sequencing used peripheral blood. Source of these receptors: a woman in her fifties or sixties with acute or convalescent COVID-19.

The chain is built from TRBV11-2 and TRBJ2-6, with a weak D call TRBD1 (6 bases). Between the trimmed V and J ends, which lost 0 bases and 11 bases, there was a span of 11 bases. The length of the CDR3 is 14 residues. The germline CDR1 and CDR2 sequences are SGHAT and FQNNGV. CDR3 DNA sequence: TGTGCCAGCAGCTTAGATGGCAGGGGCGACGTCCTGACTTTC. Encoded protein: CASSLDGRGDVLTF.

The chain employs TRBV5-1 and TRBJ2-2, with D possibly TRBD2 on 5 matching bases. The CDR3 totals 15 residues. Trimming took 6 bases from V and 7 from J, leaving 19 bases between them. In germline, CDR1 is SGHRS, CDR2 YFSETQ. The CDR3 DNA reads as TGCGCCAGCAAAATGGAAGTTAGCGTGGGCGGGGAGCTGTTTTTT. Protein product: CASKMEVSVGGELFF.

The chain carries TRBV28 and TRBJ1-6; D not resolved. V was shortened by 5 bases and J by 7 bases, with 15 bases between the two germline ends. This CDR3 has 15 residues. The germline CDR1 and CDR2 sequences are MDHEN and SYDVKM. The CDR3 spells CASSNRERRNSPLHF. DNA of the CDR3: TGTGCCAGCAGTAACAGAGAACGGAGGAATTCACCCCTCCACTTT.

V usage is TRBV13 and J usage is TRBJ1-5, with 9 bases lining up with TRBD1. The J segment lost 4 bases and the V segment lost 5 bases, leaving 12 bases of the junction unmatched. CDR3 length: 17 residues. Germline V CDR1 and CDR2: PRHDT, FYEKMQ (reference sequence). The CDR3 protein is CASSAAGTGKKNQPQHF. The CDR3 DNA is TGTGCCAGCAGCGCTGCCGGGACAGGGAAAAAGAATCAGCCCCAGCATTTT.

This clone showed up just a few times. CDR3 sequence reads: CASSQDSGGVKNIQYF. The CDR3, as DNA: TGTGCCAGCAGCCAAGATTCAGGGGGCGTCAAAAACATTCAGTACTTC. The chain has TRBV3-1 (or the pseudogene TRBV3-2) and TRBJ2-4; 8 bases line up with TRBD1. CDR3 length equals 16 residues. J gave up 3 bases and V 0 bases, and 4 bases lay outside the gene matches. Germline values: CDR1 LGHDT, CDR2 YNNKEL (reference sequence).

The chain recombines TRBV19 with TRBJ1-3; 7 bases are shared with TRBD1. CDR3 length: 18 residues. V was clipped by 6 bases and J by 0 bases; unmatched bases: 14. Germline assignment: CDR1 LNHDA and CDR2 SQIVND (reference sequence). The CDR3 loop reads CASRSIVGGEYSGNTIYF. Here the CDR3 DNA reads TGTGCCAGTAGAAGTATAGTAGGGGGCGAGTACTCTGGAAACACCATATATTTT.

J is TRBJ2-5 and V is TRBV7-3, with 8 positions matching TRBD2. The CDR3 has 17 amino acids. The junction had 8 bases not matched to a gene; V was cut back by 0 bases and J by 2 bases. Germline CDR1 SGHTA, CDR2 FQGTGA. The CDR3 here is CASSLTASSGPQETQYF. DNA for the CDR3: TGTGCCAGCAGCTTAACGGCCTCTAGCGGGCCTCAAGAGACCCAGTACTTC.

The rearrangement joins TRBV6-1 to TRBJ2-1; 8 positions match TRBD2. From germline, CDR1 is MNHNS and CDR2 SASEGT. The junction had 4 bases not matched to a gene; V was cut back by 2 bases and J by 7 bases. The CDR3 has 14 residues. The CDR3 DNA follows: TGTGCCAGCAGTGAAACGGGAGGGGGTAATGAGCAGTTCTTC. Protein sequence: CASSETGGGNEQFF.

The chain has TRBV29-1 and TRBJ1-2; possible D gene TRBD1, 5 bases. There are 15 residues in the CDR3. V dropped 6 bases and J dropped 5 bases, with 22 bases sitting between them. The germline V gene has CDR1 SQVTM and CDR2 ANQGSEA. The CDR3 loop reads CSVSSPREVGYGYTF. CDR3 nucleotides: TGCAGCGTCTCCTCCCCCAGGGAGGTGGGGTATGGCTACACCTTC.

The V gene is TRBV6-2 or TRBV6-3, the J gene TRBJ2-1; the D gene is possibly TRBD2 (6 bases). This CDR3 is built from 18 residues. V dropped 2 bases and J dropped 4 bases, with 21 bases sitting between them. Looked up from germline, CDR1 is MNHEY and CDR2 is SVGEGT. DNA of the CDR3: TGTGCCAGCAGTTACCCTAGCGAATCCACCCGACTATACAATGAGCAGTTCTTC. Translating it yields CASSYPSESTRLYNEQFF.